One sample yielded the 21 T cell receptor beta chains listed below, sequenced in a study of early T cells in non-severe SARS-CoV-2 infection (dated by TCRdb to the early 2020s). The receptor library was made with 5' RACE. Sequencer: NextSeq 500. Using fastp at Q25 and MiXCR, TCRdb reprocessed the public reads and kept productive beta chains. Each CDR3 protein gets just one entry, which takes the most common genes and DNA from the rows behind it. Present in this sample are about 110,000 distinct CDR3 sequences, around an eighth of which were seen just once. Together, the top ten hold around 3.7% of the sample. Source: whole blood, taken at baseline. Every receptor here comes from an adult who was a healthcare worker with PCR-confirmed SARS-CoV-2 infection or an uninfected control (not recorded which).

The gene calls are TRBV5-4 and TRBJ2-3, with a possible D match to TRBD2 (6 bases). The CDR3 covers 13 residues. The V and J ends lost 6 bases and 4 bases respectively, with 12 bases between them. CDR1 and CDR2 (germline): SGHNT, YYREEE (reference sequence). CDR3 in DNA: TGTGCCAGCAATAGGGACTCCTCAGATACGCAGTATTTT. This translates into CASNRDSSDTQYF.

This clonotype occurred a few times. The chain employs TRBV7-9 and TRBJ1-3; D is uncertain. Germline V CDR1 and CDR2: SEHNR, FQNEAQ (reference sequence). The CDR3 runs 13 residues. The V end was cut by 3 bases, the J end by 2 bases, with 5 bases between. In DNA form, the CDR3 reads TGTGCCAGCAGCTTCCCCACTGGAAACACCATATATTTT. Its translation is CASSFPTGNTIYF.

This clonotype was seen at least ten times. DNA for the CDR3: TGTGCCAGCAGTCATAAGAACACTGAAGCTTTCTTT. Translating it yields CASSHKNTEAFF. The chain employs TRBV7-6 and TRBJ1-1; D remains ambiguous. The CDR3 consists of 12 residues. The germline V gene encodes CDR1 SGHVS and CDR2 FNYEAQ. Trimming shortened V by 6 bases and J by 1 base, and 6 bases separated the two germline ends.

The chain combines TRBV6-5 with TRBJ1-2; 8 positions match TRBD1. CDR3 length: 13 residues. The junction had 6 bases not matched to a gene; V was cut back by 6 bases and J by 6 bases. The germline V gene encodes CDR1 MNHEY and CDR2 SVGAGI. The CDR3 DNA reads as TGTGCCAGCAGCCGGGACAGGAGCGATGGCTACACCTTC. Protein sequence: CASSRDRSDGYTF.

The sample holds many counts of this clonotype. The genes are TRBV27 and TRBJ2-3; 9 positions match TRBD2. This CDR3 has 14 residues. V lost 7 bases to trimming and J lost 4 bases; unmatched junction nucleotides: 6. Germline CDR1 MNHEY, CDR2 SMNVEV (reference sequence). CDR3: CASTLRLAADTQYF. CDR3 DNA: TGTGCCAGCACCCTACGACTAGCGGCAGATACGCAGTATTTT.

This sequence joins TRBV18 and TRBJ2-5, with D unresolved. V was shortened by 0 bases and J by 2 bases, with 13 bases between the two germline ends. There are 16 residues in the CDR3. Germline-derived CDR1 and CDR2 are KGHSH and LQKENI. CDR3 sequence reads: CASSPPLELQQETQYF. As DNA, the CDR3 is TGTGCCAGCTCACCACCCCTAGAACTACAGCAAGAGACCCAGTACTTC.

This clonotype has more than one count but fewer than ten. The CDR3 loop reads CASSHLAFDRGELFGEKLFF. The CDR3 nucleotides are TGTGCCAGCAGCCACCTCGCCTTTGACAGGGGTGAACTATTCGGTGAAAAACTGTTTTTT. The chain recombines TRBV3-1 with TRBJ1-4, with 8 bases matching TRBD1. From germline, CDR1 is LGHDT and CDR2 YNNKEL (reference sequence). The length of the CDR3 is 20 residues. Trimming at V came to 3 bases and at J to 7 bases, leaving 22 bases not matched to a gene.

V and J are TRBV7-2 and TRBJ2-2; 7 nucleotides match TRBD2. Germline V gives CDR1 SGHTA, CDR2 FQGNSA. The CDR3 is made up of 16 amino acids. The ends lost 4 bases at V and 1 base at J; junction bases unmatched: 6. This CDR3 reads CASSSQPSGNTGELFF. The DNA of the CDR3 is TGTGCCAGCAGCTCGCAGCCTAGCGGGAACACCGGGGAGCTGTTTTTT.

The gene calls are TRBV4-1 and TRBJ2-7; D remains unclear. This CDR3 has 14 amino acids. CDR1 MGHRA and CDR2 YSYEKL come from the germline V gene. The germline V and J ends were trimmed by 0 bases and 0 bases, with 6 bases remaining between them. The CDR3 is CASSQETFSYEQYF. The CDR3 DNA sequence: TGCGCCAGCAGCCAAGAAACATTCTCCTACGAGCAGTACTTC.

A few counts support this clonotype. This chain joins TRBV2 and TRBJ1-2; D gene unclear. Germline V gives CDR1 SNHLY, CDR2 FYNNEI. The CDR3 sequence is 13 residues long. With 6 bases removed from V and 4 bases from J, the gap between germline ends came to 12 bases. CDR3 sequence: CASSENSGYGYTF. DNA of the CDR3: TGTGCCAGCAGCGAGAACAGTGGCTATGGCTACACCTTC. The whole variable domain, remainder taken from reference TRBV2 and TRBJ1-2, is EPEVTQTPSHQVTQMGQEVILRCVPISNHLYFYWYRQILGQKVEFLVSFYNNEISEKSEIFDDQFSVERPDGSNFTLKIRSTKLEDSAMYFCASSENSGYGYTFGSGTRLTVV.

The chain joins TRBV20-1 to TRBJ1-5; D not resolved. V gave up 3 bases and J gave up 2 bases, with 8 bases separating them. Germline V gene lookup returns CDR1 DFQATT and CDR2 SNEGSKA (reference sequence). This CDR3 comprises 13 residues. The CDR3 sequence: CSARREGNQPQHF. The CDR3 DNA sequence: TGCAGTGCTAGGAGGGAAGGCAATCAGCCCCAGCATTTT.

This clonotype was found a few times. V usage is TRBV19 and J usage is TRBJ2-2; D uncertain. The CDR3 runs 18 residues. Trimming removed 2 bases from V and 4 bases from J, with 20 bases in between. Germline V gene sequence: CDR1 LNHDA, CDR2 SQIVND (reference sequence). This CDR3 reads CASSITPTPSRTTGELFF. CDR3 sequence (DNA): TGTGCCAGTAGTATAACCCCGACACCCTCCCGTACCACCGGGGAGCTGTTTTTT.

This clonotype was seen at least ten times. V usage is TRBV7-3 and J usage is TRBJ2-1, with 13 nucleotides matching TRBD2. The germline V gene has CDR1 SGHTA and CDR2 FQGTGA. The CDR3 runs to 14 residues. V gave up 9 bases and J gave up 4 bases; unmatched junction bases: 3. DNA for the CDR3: TGTGCCAGTGGGACTAGCGGGGTATACAATGAGCAGTTCTTC. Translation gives CASGTSGVYNEQFF.

CDR3 nucleotide sequence: TGCAGCGTCGCGAGGTCGGGCCCTGAAGCTTTCTTT. Its translation: CSVARSGPEAFF. The J gene is TRBJ1-1, the V gene TRBV29-1; unclear D gene. There are 12 residues in the CDR3. Germline CDR1 is SQVTM and CDR2 is ANQGSEA. The V gene lost 6 bases and the J gene lost 6 bases, with 14 bases spanning the gap.

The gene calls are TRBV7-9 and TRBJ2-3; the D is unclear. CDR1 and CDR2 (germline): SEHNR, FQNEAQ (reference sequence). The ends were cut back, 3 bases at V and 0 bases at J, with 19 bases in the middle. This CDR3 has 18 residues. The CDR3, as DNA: TGTGCCAGCAGCTTTCGTTATCCCGCGCACATAAGCACAGATACGCAGTATTTT. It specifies CASSFRYPAHISTDTQYF.

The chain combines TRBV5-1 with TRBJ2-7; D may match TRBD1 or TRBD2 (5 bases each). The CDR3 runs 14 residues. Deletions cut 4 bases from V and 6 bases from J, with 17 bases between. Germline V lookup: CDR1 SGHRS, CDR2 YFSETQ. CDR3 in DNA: TGCGCCAGCAGCCCTCCATATAATGGGGGCGAGCAGTACTTC. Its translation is CASSPPYNGGEQYF.

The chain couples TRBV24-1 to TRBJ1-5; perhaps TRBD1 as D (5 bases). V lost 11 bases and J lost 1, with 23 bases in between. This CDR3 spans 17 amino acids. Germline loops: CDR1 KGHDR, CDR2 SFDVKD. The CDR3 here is CANSFRPGPQSNQPQHF. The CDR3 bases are TGTGCCAATAGCTTTCGCCCGGGACCTCAGAGCAATCAGCCCCAGCATTTT.

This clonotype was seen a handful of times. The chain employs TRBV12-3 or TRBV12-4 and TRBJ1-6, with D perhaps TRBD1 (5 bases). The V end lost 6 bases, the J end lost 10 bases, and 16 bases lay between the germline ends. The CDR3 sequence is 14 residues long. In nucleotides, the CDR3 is TGTGCCAGCAGCCCCCAGGGATTTAGATCACCCCTCCACTTT. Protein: CASSPQGFRSPLHF.

The CDR3 protein is CSAVYPGGDTQYF. For the CDR3, the DNA is TGCAGCGCCGTCTACCCCGGCGGAGATACGCAGTATTTT. The V call is TRBV29-1, the J call TRBJ2-3; D is ambiguous. CDR3 length equals 13 residues. Germline CDR1 reads SQVTM; CDR2 reads ANQGSEA. Trimming took off 7 bases at V and 5 bases at J, with 16 bases between the two ends.

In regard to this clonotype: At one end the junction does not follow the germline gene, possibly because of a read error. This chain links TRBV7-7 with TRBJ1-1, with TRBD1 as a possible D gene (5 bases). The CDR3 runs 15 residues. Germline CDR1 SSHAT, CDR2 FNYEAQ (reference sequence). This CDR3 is CASSLAHRSNTEAFF. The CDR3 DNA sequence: TGTGCTAGCAGCTTAGCCCACAGGTCGAACACTGAAGCTTTCTTT.

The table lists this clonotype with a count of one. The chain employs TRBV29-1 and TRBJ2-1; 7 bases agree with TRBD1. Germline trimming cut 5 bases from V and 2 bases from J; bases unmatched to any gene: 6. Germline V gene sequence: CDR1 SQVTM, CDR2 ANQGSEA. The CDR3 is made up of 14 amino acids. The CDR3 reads CSVPGTVTYNEQFF. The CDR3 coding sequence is TGCAGCGTTCCCGGGACAGTCACCTACAATGAGCAGTTCTTC.